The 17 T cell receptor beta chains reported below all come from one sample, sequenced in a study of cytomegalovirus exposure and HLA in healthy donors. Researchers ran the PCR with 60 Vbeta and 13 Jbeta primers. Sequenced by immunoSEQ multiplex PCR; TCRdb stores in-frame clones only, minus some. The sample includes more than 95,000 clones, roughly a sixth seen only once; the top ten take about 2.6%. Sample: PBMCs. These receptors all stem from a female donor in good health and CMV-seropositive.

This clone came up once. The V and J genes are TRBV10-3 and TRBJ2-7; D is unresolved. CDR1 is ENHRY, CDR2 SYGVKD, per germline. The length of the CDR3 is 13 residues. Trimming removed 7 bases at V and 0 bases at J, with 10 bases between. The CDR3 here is CAITSSSSYEQYF. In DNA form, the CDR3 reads TGTGCCATCACGAGTTCAAGCTCCTACGAGCAGTACTTC.

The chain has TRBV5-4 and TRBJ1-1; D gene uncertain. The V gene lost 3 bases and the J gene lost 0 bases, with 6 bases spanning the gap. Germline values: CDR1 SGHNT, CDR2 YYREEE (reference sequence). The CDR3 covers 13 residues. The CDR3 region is CASSSYLNTEAFF. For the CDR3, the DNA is TGTGCCAGCAGCTCTTATCTGAACACTGAAGCTTTCTTT.

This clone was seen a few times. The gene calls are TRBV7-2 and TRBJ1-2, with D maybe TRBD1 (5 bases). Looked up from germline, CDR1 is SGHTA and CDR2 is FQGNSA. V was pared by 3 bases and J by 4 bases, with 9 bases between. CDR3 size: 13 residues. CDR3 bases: TGTGCCAGCAGCTTTGTAACAGGCTATGGCTACACCTTC. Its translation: CASSFVTGYGYTF.

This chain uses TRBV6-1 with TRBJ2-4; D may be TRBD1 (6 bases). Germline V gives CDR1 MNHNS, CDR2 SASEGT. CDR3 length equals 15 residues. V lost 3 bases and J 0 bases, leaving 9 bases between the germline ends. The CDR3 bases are TGTGCCAGCAGTGAGCAGGGGTTAGCCAAAAACATTCAGTACTTC. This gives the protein CASSEQGLAKNIQYF.

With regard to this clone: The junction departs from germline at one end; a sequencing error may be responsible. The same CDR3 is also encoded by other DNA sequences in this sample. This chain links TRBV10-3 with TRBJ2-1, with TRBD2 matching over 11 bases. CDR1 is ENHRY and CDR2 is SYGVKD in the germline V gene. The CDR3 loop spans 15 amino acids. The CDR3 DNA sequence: TGTGCCATCAGGGCCACTAGCGGGGGCTACAATGAACAGTTCTTC. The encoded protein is CAIRATSGGYNEQFF.

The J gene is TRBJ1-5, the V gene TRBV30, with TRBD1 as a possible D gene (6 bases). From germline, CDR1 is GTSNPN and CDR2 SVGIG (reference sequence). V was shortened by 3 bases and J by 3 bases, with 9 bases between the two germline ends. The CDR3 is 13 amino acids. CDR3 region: CAWRRDTNQPQHF. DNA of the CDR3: TGTGCCTGGAGAAGGGACACCAATCAGCCCCAGCATTTT.

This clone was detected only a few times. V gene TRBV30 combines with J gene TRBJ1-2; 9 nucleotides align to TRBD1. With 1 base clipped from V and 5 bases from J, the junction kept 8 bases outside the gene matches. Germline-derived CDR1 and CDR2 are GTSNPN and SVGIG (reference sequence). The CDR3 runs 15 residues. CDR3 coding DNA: TGTGCCTGGAGTGCAACAGGGGGCTATAGGTATGGCTACACCTTC. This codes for CAWSATGGYRYGYTF.

The CDR3, as DNA: TGTGCCTGGAGTAGTAGAAATTCTAACTATGGCTACACCTTC. Translated: CAWSSRNSNYGYTF. This rearrangement joins TRBV30 to TRBJ1-2, with unresolved D. Deletions cut 2 bases from V and 0 bases from J, with 10 bases between. CDR1 is GTSNPN, CDR2 SVGIG, per germline (reference sequence). CDR3 size: 14 residues.

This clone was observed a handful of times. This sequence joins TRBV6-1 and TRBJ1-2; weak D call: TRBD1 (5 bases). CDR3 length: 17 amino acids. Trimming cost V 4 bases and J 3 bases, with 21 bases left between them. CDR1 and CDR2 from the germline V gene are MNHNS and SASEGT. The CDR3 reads CASSAPGRGLTDYGYTF. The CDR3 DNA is TGTGCCAGCAGTGCCCCAGGAAGGGGATTAACGGACTATGGCTACACCTTC.

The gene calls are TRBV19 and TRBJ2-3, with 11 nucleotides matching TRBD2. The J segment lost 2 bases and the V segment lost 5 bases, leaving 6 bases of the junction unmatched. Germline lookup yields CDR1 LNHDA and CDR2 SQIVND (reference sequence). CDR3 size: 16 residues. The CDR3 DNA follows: TGTGCCAGTAGTGTAAGACTAGCGGGGCTCACAGATACGCAGTATTTT. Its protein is CASSVRLAGLTDTQYF.

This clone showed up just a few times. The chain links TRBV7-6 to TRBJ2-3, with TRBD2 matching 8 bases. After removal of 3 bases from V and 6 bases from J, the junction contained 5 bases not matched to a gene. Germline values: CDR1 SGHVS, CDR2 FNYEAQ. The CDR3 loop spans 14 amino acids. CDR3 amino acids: CASSLGLGSDTQYF. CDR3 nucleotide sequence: TGTGCCAGCAGCTTGGGACTAGGTTCCGATACGCAGTATTTT. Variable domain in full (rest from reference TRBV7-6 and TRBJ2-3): GAGVSQSPRYKVTKRGQDVALRCDPISGHVSLYWYRQALGQGPEFLTYFNYEAQQDKSGLPNDRFSAERPEGSISTLTIQRTEQRDSAMYRCASSLGLGSDTQYFGPGTRLTVL.

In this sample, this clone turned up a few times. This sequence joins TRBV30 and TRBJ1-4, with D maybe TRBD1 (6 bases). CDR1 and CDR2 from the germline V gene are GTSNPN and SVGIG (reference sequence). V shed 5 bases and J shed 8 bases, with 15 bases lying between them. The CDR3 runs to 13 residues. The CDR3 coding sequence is TGTGCCTGGGGAATACAGGGTCAAGAAAAACTGTTTTTT. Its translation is CAWGIQGQEKLFF.

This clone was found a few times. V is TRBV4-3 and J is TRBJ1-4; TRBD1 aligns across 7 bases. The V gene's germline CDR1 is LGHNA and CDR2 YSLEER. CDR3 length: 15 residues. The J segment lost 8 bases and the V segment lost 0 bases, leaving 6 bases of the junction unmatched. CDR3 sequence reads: CASSQDRGIGEKLFF. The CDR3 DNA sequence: TGCGCCAGCAGCCAAGACAGGGGGATCGGGGAAAAACTGTTTTTT.

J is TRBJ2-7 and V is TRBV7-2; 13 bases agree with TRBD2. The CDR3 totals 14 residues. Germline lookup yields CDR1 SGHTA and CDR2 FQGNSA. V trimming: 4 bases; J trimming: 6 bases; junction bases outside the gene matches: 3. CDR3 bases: TGTGCCAGCAGCTCATGGACTAGCGGGAGCGAGCAGTACTTC. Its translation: CASSSWTSGSEQYF.

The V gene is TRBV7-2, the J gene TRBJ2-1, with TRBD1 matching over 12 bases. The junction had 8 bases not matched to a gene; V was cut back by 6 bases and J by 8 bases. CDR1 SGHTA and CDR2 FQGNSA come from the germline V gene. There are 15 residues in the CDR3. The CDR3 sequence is CASRYRDRGHYEQFF. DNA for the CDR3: TGTGCCAGCAGGTACCGGGACAGGGGGCACTATGAGCAGTTCTTC.

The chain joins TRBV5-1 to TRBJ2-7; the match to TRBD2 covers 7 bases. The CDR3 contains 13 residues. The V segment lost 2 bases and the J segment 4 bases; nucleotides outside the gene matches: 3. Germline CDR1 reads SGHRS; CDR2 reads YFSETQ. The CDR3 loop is CASSLTSEYEQYF. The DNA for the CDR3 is TGCGCCAGCAGCTTAACTAGCGAGTACGAGCAGTACTTC.

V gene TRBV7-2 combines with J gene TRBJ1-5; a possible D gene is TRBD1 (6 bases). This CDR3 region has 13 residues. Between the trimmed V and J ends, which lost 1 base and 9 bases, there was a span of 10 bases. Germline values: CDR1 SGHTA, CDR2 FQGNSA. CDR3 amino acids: CASSLGLRGPQHF. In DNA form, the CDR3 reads TGTGCCAGCAGCTTAGGACTCAGGGGGCCCCAGCATTTT.